The 12 T cell receptor beta chains below all came from one sample that was sequenced in a study of glioma-infiltrating T cells after dendritic cell vaccination. Sequencing used immunoSEQ multiplex PCR; TCRdb keeps in-frame clones, though not all of them. The sample contains roughly 60,000 clones, more than 75% of which appear only once. The time point here: after dendritic cell vaccination, including at tumor progression/relapse. This sample comprised blood, obtained after dendritic cell vaccination. The receptor set was obtained from a human donor with glioblastoma.

The chain joins TRBV7-2 to TRBJ2-2; 9 bases fit TRBD1. Germline V gives CDR1 SGHTA, CDR2 FQGNSA. The CDR3 length is 15 residues. The V segment lost 5 bases and the J segment 7 bases; nucleotides outside the gene matches: 8. This CDR3 reads CASSAHRGRGGELFF. CDR3 bases: TGTGCCAGCAGCGCCCACAGGGGGCGGGGCGGGGAGCTGTTTTTT.

There are a few counts of this clone. The chain carries TRBV10-3 and TRBJ2-4; D is unclear. Germline V gives CDR1 ENHRY, CDR2 SYGVKD. The V and J ends lost 0 bases and 8 bases respectively, with 5 bases between them. This CDR3 has 12 amino acids. The CDR3: CAISESSDIQYF. The CDR3 DNA follows: TGTGCCATCAGTGAGTCTTCGGACATTCAGTACTTC.

The chain has TRBV4-3 and TRBJ2-1; possible D gene TRBD2, 6 bases. The ends were cut back, 0 bases at V and 8 bases at J, with 23 bases in the middle. Germline CDR1 reads LGHNA; CDR2 reads YSLEER. CDR3 size: 18 residues. The DNA of the CDR3 is TGCGCCAGCAGCCAAGACCCCCCGACCGGAGGGGCATGGGATGAGCAGTTCTTC. It codes for CASSQDPPTGGAWDEQFF.

This clone was detected only once. The rearrangement links TRBV18 to TRBJ2-3, with TRBD2 matching over 8 bases. With 4 bases clipped from V and 4 bases from J, the junction kept 10 bases outside the gene matches. The CDR3 loop spans 16 amino acids. The V gene's germline CDR1 is KGHSH and CDR2 LQKENI. The CDR3 protein is CASSHSPGREADTQYF. The CDR3 DNA reads as TGTGCCAGCTCACACTCCCCGGGGCGGGAGGCAGATACGCAGTATTTT.

This clone has just one count. This CDR3 reads CASSLPLAGRETQYF. The CDR3 bases are TGTGCCAGCAGCTTACCGCTAGCGGGTCGAGAGACCCAGTACTTC. This chain uses TRBV7-2 with TRBJ2-5, with 8 positions matching TRBD2. CDR3 length: 15 amino acids. Germline CDR1 and CDR2: SGHTA and FQGNSA. Germline trimming cut 2 bases from V and 4 bases from J; bases unmatched to any gene: 6.

This chain connects TRBV7-8 to TRBJ2-3; 13 nucleotides agree with TRBD2. The V and J ends lost 4 bases and 4 bases, in that order; junction bases with no gene match: 2. CDR1 is SGHVS, CDR2 FQNEAQ, per germline. The CDR3 extends over 15 amino acids. CDR3 region: CASSSGLAGADTQYF. The CDR3 coding sequence is TGTGCCAGCAGCTCTGGACTAGCGGGGGCAGATACGCAGTATTTT.

J is TRBJ2-7 and V is TRBV4-2; the D gene is possibly TRBD2 (6 bases). This CDR3 is 14 amino acids long. Trimming pared 1 base from V and 3 bases from J, leaving 10 bases between. The V gene's germline CDR1 is LGHNA and CDR2 YNFKEQ. CDR3 in DNA: TGTGCCAGCAGCCAAGGAGCGGGCGGCTACGAGCAGTACTTC. Its protein is CASSQGAGGYEQYF.

The V and J genes are TRBV10-2 and TRBJ1-2; D not resolved. The CDR3 runs to 13 residues. Trimming cost V 5 bases and J 7 bases, with 14 bases left between them. Germline-derived CDR1 and CDR2 are WSHSY and SAAADI. The CDR3 nucleotides read TGCGCCAGCAGTCAGAAAGAGGGTGGTGGCTACACCTTC. Translated, it gives CASSQKEGGGYTF.

The genes are TRBV30 and TRBJ2-7, with TRBD2 as a possible D gene (6 bases). The CDR3 has 12 residues. The germline CDR1 and CDR2 sequences are GTSNPN and SVGIG (reference sequence). Deletions cut 3 bases from V and 1 base from J, with 7 bases between. The CDR3 spells CAWRRGSYEQYF. DNA for the CDR3: TGTGCCTGGAGGCGGGGTTCCTACGAGCAGTACTTC.

The rearrangement uses TRBV4-1 and TRBJ1-1; D might be TRBD1 (6 bases). The CDR3 length is 17 residues. Germline V gene data show CDR1 as MGHRA and CDR2 as YSYEKL. Between the trimmed V and J ends, which lost 4 bases and 0 bases, there was a span of 18 bases. The CDR3 loop is CASSPGGLQSMNTEAFF. DNA of the CDR3: TGCGCCAGCAGCCCCGGGGGGCTGCAATCGATGAACACTGAAGCTTTCTTT.

This chain links TRBV5-1 with TRBJ2-5; 8 bases line up with TRBD2. The CDR3 consists of 14 residues. Unmatched junction bases numbered 4, after V lost 4 bases and J lost 2 bases. Germline V lookup: CDR1 SGHRS, CDR2 YFSETQ. CDR3 in DNA: TGCGCCAGCAGCGCCGGGGGGGGACAAGAGACCCAGTACTTC. Protein sequence: CASSAGGGQETQYF.

The chain uses TRBV6-5 and TRBJ1-2, with a tentative D call TRBD1 (5 bases). The V gene lost 2 bases and the J gene lost 6 bases, with 13 bases spanning the gap. CDR3 length equals 14 residues. The germline V gene has CDR1 MNHEY and CDR2 SVGAGI. The chain's CDR3 is CASSYIRAPDGYTF. CDR3 nucleotides: TGTGCCAGCAGTTACATCAGGGCCCCAGATGGCTACACCTTC.